This TCR beta chain was sequenced during a study of beta chain features in type 1 diabetes. Study overall: Examined across all samples were around 110,000,000 sorted cells.

The trim removed 6 bases at V and 6 bases at J, leaving 6 bases unmatched. CDR3 length equals 14 residues. Germline CDR1 is MNHEY and CDR2 is SVGAGI. As every portion of the isolated RNA was reverse transcribed, the sequencing read expressed TCRB transcripts. An average of approximately 3.4 million reads was obtained for naive, central memory and regulatory T cell samples. The repertoire was sequenced with immunoSEQ multiplex PCR; TCRdb's copy has only in-frame clones and lacks some. The data contain 600,000 to 700,000 clones, around 12% of them seen just once; the ten biggest clones take up about 0.11%. A word on this clone: What it binds is not known.

Overall study results and limits: Moderate but significant shortening of TCRB CDR3s was recorded in all four CD4+ subsets from Type 1 diabetes patients.

The chain recombines TRBV6-5 with TRBJ1-4, with 8 bases matching TRBD1. Sequencing input: naive CD4+ T cells from blood. The receptor was derived from a young man with type 1 diabetes. CDR3 sequence reads: CASSRTGRDEKLFF. CDR3 DNA sequence: TGTGCCAGCAGCCGGACAGGGAGAGATGAAAAACTGTTTTTT.